The present T cell receptor (beta chain) was sequenced within a study of cytomegalovirus exposure and HLA in healthy donors. Findings and caveats of the study: Specificity for CMV antigens was confirmed in vitro for three of the CMV-associated chains. Earlier analysis looked at TCR beta V segments, and most were productive about 90% or about 30% of the time.

In the PCR, 60 Vbeta and 13 Jbeta primers were used. In the original analysis: Per a later analysis, the number of unique TCR beta chains was around 79 million, of which roughly 11 million were shared. Produced via immunoSEQ multiplex PCR; TCRdb's table is partial and in-frame only. That table furnishes V, J and clone size, whereas the DNA furnished D and trimming. The sample shows 81,000 or so clones, roughly 60% of them seen only once. About this clone: Its target is not known.

In germline, CDR1 is MGHRA, CDR2 YSYEKL. The CDR3 length is 14 residues. V was shortened by 4 bases and J by 2 bases, with 12 bases between the two germline ends. The V and J genes are TRBV4-1 and TRBJ2-7; no firm D call. The source is a woman in her thirties in good health and CMV-seropositive. The sample comprised PBMCs. The CDR3 loop is CASSPTRGTYEQYF. For the CDR3, the DNA is TGCGCCAGCAGCCCCACTCGCGGTACCTACGAGCAGTACTTC.